The 21 T cell receptor beta chains below were found in one sample sequenced in a study of identical twins (dated by TCRdb to about 2016). Libraries were built with 5' RACE. The sequencing machine was an Illumina HiSeq 2000. Through fastp at Q25 and MiXCR, TCRdb rebuilt clones from the public reads, retaining in-frame beta chains. Rows matching on CDR3 protein sequence are summarized as one entry with the most common DNA and genes. Recorded for this sample are hundreds of thousands of distinct CDR3 sequences; about 20% of them occurred a single time. The top ten clones comprise around 13% of the sample. This sample also appeared in a second study, on T cells expressing NK-cell markers.

The sequenced sample consisted of PBMCs. The receptors here all came from a woman between 18 and 29 years old in good health.

CDR3 DNA sequence: TGTGCCAGCAGAGTAAGGGGGACAGGGGGACGTGAGCAGTTCTTC. Translating it yields CASRVRGTGGREQFF. The gene calls are TRBV7-2 and TRBJ2-1; 11 nucleotides agree with TRBD1. Germline lookup yields CDR1 SGHTA and CDR2 FQGNSA. V gave up 6 bases and J gave up 9 bases; unmatched junction bases: 10. This CDR3 spans 15 amino acids.

This clonotype was picked up a small number of times. This chain joins TRBV10-1 and TRBJ2-3; weak D call: TRBD2 (5 bases). The ends were cut back, 3 bases at V and 4 bases at J, with 14 bases in the middle. Germline CDR1 is WNHNN and CDR2 is SYGVQD (reference sequence). This CDR3 is built from 15 residues. CDR3 region: CASSDPGEQADTQYF. The CDR3 nucleotides read TGCGCCAGCAGTGACCCCGGGGAGCAGGCAGATACGCAGTATTTT.

The CDR3 sequence: CASSSLPQGVNEQFF. As DNA, the CDR3 is TGTGCCAGCAGCTCACTACCACAGGGGGTCAATGAGCAGTTCTTC. The rearrangement uses TRBV13 and TRBJ2-1; the match to TRBD1 covers 8 bases. Germline V lookup: CDR1 PRHDT, CDR2 FYEKMQ (reference sequence). J lost 6 bases, V lost 4 bases, and 8 bases had no gene match. The CDR3 covers 15 residues.

This clonotype was seen a few times. CDR3 loop: CAIPRGKPSSGANVLTF. The CDR3 DNA follows: TGTGCCATCCCTCGGGGCAAACCGAGCTCTGGGGCCAACGTCCTGACTTTC. The genes are TRBV10-3 and TRBJ2-6; D possibly matches TRBD1 or TRBD2 (5 bases each). CDR3 length equals 17 residues. Trimming took off 8 bases at V and 0 bases at J, with 17 bases between the two ends. Germline-derived CDR1 and CDR2 are ENHRY and SYGVKD.

This clonotype showed up just a few times. The chain combines TRBV9 with TRBJ2-3; the D is unclear. Germline V gene sequence: CDR1 SGDLS, CDR2 YYNGEE. The CDR3 sequence is 15 residues long. Trimming took 0 bases from V and 0 from J, leaving 8 bases between them. CDR3 loop: CASSVGRPSTDTQYF. DNA of the CDR3: TGTGCCAGCAGCGTAGGAAGACCTAGCACAGATACGCAGTATTTT.

The sample holds a few counts of this clonotype. This rearrangement joins TRBV15 to TRBJ1-3; 9 positions agree with TRBD1. Germline V gene data show CDR1 as LNHNV and CDR2 as YYDKDF (reference sequence). The CDR3 consists of 16 residues. Trimming took 0 bases from V and 7 from J; bases not matched to a gene: 7. In nucleotides, the CDR3 is TGTGCCACCAGCAGAGATCGTAGGACAGGGGTTAACACCATATATTTT. Its translation: CATSRDRRTGVNTIYF.

CDR3 protein: CASEGQGRQTQYF. DNA for the CDR3: TGTGCCAGCGAGGGACAGGGACGACAGACCCAGTACTTC. This chain uses TRBV6-6 with TRBJ2-5; 9 nucleotides match TRBD1. The V gene end was trimmed by 8 bases and the J gene end by 6 bases; junction bases not matched to a gene: 7. Germline V gives CDR1 MNHNY, CDR2 SVGAGI (reference sequence). The CDR3 covers 13 residues.

The rearrangement joins TRBV5-1 to TRBJ2-1; D may match TRBD1 or TRBD2 (5 bases each). CDR1 SGHRS and CDR2 YFSETQ come from the germline V gene. This CDR3 has 15 residues. V was shortened by 1 base and J by 3 bases, with 11 bases between the two germline ends. CDR3 coding DNA: TGCGCCAGCAGCTTGATGGGACCCTACTACAATGAGCAGTTCTTC. It codes for CASSLMGPYYNEQFF.

CDR3 protein: CASSLVGTTGGGEETQYF. The CDR3 DNA sequence: TGTGCCAGCAGCTTAGTCGGGACGACAGGGGGCGGGGAGGAGACCCAGTACTTC. The chain uses TRBV7-6 and TRBJ2-5, with 10 bases fitting TRBD1. V shed 1 base, J shed 5 bases, and the junction held 13 bases outside the gene matches. The CDR3 has 18 residues. The germline V gene has CDR1 SGHVS and CDR2 FNYEAQ.

V usage is TRBV7-2 and J usage is TRBJ2-3; no clear D. Trimming removed 1 base from V and 8 bases from J, with 19 bases in between. CDR3 size: 16 residues. Germline values: CDR1 SGHTA, CDR2 FQGNSA. Here the CDR3 DNA reads TGTGCCAGCAGCTTAGTTTATCGGCCCCCGTGGGGTACGCAGTATTTT. It codes for CASSLVYRPPWGTQYF.

The table lists this clonotype with a few counts. The rearrangement links TRBV20-1 to TRBJ1-2; D call uncertain. The length of the CDR3 is 15 residues. With 5 bases removed from V and 4 bases from J, the gap between germline ends came to 20 bases. Germline CDR1 is DFQATT and CDR2 is SNEGSKA (reference sequence). In DNA, the CDR3 is TGCAGTGCTGATGGCGGGCAACGAAAAATCTATGGCTACACCTTC. Translating gives CSADGGQRKIYGYTF.

This clonotype was observed at least ten times. The rearrangement joins TRBV6-1 to TRBJ2-3; 13 bases agree with TRBD2. In germline, CDR1 is MNHNS, CDR2 SASEGT. V lost 7 bases and J lost 4; bases outside the gene matches: 5. This CDR3 has 15 amino acids. CDR3 in amino acids: CASTRTSGGADTQYF. For the CDR3, the DNA is TGTGCCAGCACCCGAACTAGCGGGGGGGCAGATACGCAGTATTTT.

The rearrangement links TRBV4-3 to TRBJ1-2; 9 bases line up with TRBD1. This CDR3 is 15 amino acids long. The germline V gene encodes CDR1 LGHNA and CDR2 YSLEER. The ends lost 1 base at V and 8 bases at J; junction bases unmatched: 8. In DNA, the CDR3 is TGCGCCAGCAGCCAAGTTATAAACAGGGGGCGCGGCTACACCTTC. It yields the protein CASSQVINRGRGYTF.

This clonotype has just a few counts. This chain connects TRBV11-2 to TRBJ2-3, with 11 bases matching TRBD2. The germline gives CDR1 SGHAT, CDR2 FQNNGV. CDR3 length equals 19 residues. Trimming removed 2 bases from V and 1 base from J; junction bases left unmatched: 11. The CDR3 DNA is TGTGCCAGCAGCTTATGGGGTCTAGCGGGAGGACTTCGCACAGATACGCAGTATTTT. Amino acids: CASSLWGLAGGLRTDTQYF.

This clonotype was counted a few times. The CDR3 region is CATGRRSGGLLRGDTQYF. Written as DNA, the CDR3 is TGTGCCACGGGGCGCCGTAGCGGGGGGCTCCTCAGGGGAGATACGCAGTATTTT. The V gene is TRBV7-8, the J gene TRBJ2-3; 10 bases agree with TRBD2. Germline V gives CDR1 SGHVS, CDR2 FQNEAQ. The CDR3 runs 18 residues. Trimming removed 10 bases from V and 5 bases from J; junction bases left unmatched: 21.

The genes are TRBV5-1 and TRBJ2-7; D not resolved. The CDR3 length is 14 residues. Trimming pared 6 bases from V and 0 bases from J, leaving 13 bases between. CDR1 and CDR2 from the germline V gene are SGHRS and YFSETQ. CDR3 region: CASTMSLSSYEQYF. DNA for the CDR3: TGCGCCAGCACCATGAGCCTGAGCTCCTACGAGCAGTACTTC.

This clonotype showed up just a few times. CDR3 amino acids: CASSPLTGFSPLHF. CDR3 DNA sequence: TGTGCCAGCAGCCCTCTAACGGGTTTCTCACCCCTCCACTTT. The chain couples TRBV5-5 to TRBJ1-6; D is uncertain. The V gene's germline CDR1 is SGHKS and CDR2 YYEKEE (reference sequence). The CDR3 totals 14 residues. V was trimmed by 4 bases and J by 10 bases, leaving 15 bases between them.

V usage is TRBV12-3 or TRBV12-4 and J usage is TRBJ1-2; a weak D match, TRBD1 (5 bases). This CDR3 region has 13 residues. The V end lost 5 bases, the J end lost 8 bases, and 15 bases lay between the germline ends. CDR3 coding DNA: TGTGCCAGCAGTCCACGTCAGGGCGGCGGCTACACCTTC. Residues: CASSPRQGGGYTF.

This clonotype was observed many times. The chain is built from TRBV5-6 and TRBJ2-5; D ambiguous. V was cut by 4 bases and J by 4 bases, with 17 bases left in between. Germline assignment: CDR1 SGHDT and CDR2 YYEEEE. This CDR3 contains 15 residues. The CDR3 nucleotides are TGTGCCAGCAGCCCGTCGGGCTCGGGCGGAGAGACCCAGTACTTC. Translating gives CASSPSGSGGETQYF.

J is TRBJ2-1 and V is TRBV7-9; either TRBD1 or TRBD2 may supply D (5 bases each). The germline V gene has CDR1 SEHNR and CDR2 FQNEAQ (reference sequence). CDR3 size: 17 residues. V lost 4 bases and J lost 8, with 24 bases in between. CDR3 nucleotide sequence: TGTGCCAGCAGCTCCTACCGGGACCCCCTTAAGAACGATGAGCAGTTCTTC. This sequence encodes CASSSYRDPLKNDEQFF.

In its sample, this clonotype was seen a few times. The chain uses TRBV7-2 and TRBJ2-7, with D perhaps assigned TRBD1 or TRBD2 (5 bases each). This CDR3 is built from 15 residues. V was pared by 6 bases and J by 4 bases, with 19 bases between. The germline gives CDR1 SGHTA, CDR2 FQGNSA. DNA for the CDR3: TGTGCCAGCAGATCGACGGGGCTCCACCCTTACGAGCAGTACTTC. This encodes CASRSTGLHPYEQYF.